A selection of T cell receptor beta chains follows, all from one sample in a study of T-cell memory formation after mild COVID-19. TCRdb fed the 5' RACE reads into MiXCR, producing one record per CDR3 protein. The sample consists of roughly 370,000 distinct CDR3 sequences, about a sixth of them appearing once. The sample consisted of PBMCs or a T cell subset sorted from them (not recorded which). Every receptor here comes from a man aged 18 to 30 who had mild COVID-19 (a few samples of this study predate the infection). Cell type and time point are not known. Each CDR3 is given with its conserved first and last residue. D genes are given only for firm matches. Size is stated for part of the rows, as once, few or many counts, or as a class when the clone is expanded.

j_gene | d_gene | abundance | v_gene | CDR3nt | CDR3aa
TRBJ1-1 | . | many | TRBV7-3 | TGTGCCAGCAGCTTAGGACCCACGAGCACTGAAGCTTTCTTT | CASSLGPTSTEAFF
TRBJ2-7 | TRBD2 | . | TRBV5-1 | TGCGCCAGCAGCAAAGGGACTAGCGGCTCCTACGAGCAGTACTTC | CASSKGTSGSYEQYF
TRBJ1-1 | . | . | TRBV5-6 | TGTGCCAGCAGCTTATGGGGGAGTGGCACTGAAGCTTTCTTT | CASSLWGSGTEAFF
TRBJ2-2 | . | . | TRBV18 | TGTGCCAGCTCACCACAGGGGTCATTGTACACCGGGGAGCTGTTTTTT | CASSPQGSLYTGELFF
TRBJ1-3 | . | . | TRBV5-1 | TGCGCCAGCAGCTTGGCCCCAGGGGTGAGAGGAAACACCATATATTTT | CASSLAPGVRGNTIYF
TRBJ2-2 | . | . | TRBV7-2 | TGTGCCAGCCGGGCAGGAAAAAGGACCGGGGAGCTGTTTTTT | CASRAGKRTGELFF
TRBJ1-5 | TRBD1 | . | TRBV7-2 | TGTGCCAGCAGCCGAGGGCAGGGGGACCGGCCCCAGCATTTT | CASSRGQGDRPQHF
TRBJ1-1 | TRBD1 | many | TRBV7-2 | TGTGCCAGCAGCATGGACAGGGGCGCTGAAGCTTTCTTT | CASSMDRGAEAFF
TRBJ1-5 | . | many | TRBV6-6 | TGTGCCAGCAGTGAGGGGCCCAGCAATCAGCCCCAGCATTTT | CASSEGPSNQPQHF
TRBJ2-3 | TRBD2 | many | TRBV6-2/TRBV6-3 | TGTGCCAGCAGGCGTTTTCGTGCGGGGGGGTTCACAGATACGCAGTATTTT | CASRRFRAGGFTDTQYF
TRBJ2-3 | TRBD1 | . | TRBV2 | TGTGCCAGCAGGACGGGACAGGGAACAGATACGCAGTATTTT | CASRTGQGTDTQYF
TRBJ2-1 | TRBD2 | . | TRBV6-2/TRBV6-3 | TGTGCCAGCAGTTACTCCCCAGCGGGGGGGCCGGCGGGCTCCTACAATGAGCAGTTCTTC | CASSYSPAGGPAGSYNEQFF
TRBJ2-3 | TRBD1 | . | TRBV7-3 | TGTGCCAGCAGCCCCCAGGGCACAGGGGGTGCAGATACGCAGTATTTT | CASSPQGTGGADTQYF
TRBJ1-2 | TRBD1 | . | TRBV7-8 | TGTGCCAGCAGCGAAAGGGACAGCTATGGCTACACCTTC | CASSERDSYGYTF
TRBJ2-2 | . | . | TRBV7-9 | TGTGCCAGCAGCCGAGGACTGACCACCGGGGAGCTGTTTTTT | CASSRGLTTGELFF
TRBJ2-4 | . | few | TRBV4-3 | TGCGCCAGCAGCCCAATAGTACTAGCAGGGGTTTTCCAGCACTTC | CASSPIVLAGVFQHF